This T cell receptor beta chain was recovered during a study of blood T cell repertoires in COVID-19. Study at large: Acute-phase and convalescent COVID-19 samples originated in the United States, Italy and Spain. PBMCs, B-cell-depleted T cells, or T cells provided the cDNA or gDNA that made up the material.

Profiling relied on immunoSEQ multiplex PCR, and the TCRdb table lists in-frame clones only, not all of them. The sample lists hundreds of thousands of clones, about 88% occurring once. This CDR3 comprises 15 residues. Germline CDR1 SQVTM, CDR2 ANQGSEA. The V gene end was trimmed by 6 bases and the J gene end by 3 bases; junction bases not matched to a gene: 11. Input material: peripheral blood. The chain is built from TRBV29-1 and TRBJ2-7, with TRBD1 identical over 10 bases. The TCR comes from a woman between 40 and 55 years old who had recovered from COVID-19. This CDR3 reads CSVRGPGTGVYEQYF. CDR3 in DNA: TGCAGCGTCAGAGGTCCCGGGACAGGGGTCTACGAGCAGTACTTC.